This TCR beta chain is drawn from a study of T-cell memory formation after mild COVID-19. TCRdb itself ran the 5' RACE reads through MiXCR, one entry per CDR3 protein. Of 150,000 to 200,000 distinct CDR3 sequences in the sample, about 14% were seen once. CDR3 length: 12 amino acids. Trimming removed 3 bases from V and 1 base from J, with 3 bases in between. This sequence was found in an adult woman who had mild COVID-19 (a few samples of this study predate the infection). Cell type and time point are not known. Input material: PBMCs or a T cell subset sorted from them (not recorded which). The rearrangement joins TRBV12-3 or TRBV12-4 to TRBJ2-5; D gene unclear. The CDR3 region has the DNA TGTGCCAGCAGTTTCAGCCAAGAGACCCAGTACTTC. This translates into CASSFSQETQYF.